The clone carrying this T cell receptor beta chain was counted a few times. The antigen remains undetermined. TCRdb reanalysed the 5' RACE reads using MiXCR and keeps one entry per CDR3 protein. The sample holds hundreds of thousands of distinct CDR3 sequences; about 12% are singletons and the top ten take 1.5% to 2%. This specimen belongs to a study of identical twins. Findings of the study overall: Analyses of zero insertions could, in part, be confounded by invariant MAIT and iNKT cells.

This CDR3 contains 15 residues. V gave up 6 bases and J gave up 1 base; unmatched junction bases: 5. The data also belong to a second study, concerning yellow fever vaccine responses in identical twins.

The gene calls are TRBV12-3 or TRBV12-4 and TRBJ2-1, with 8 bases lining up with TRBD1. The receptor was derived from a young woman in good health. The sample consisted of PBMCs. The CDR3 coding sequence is TGTGCCAGCAGCCCCAGGGGGCGGTCCTACAATGAGCAGTTCTTC. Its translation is CASSPRGRSYNEQFF.